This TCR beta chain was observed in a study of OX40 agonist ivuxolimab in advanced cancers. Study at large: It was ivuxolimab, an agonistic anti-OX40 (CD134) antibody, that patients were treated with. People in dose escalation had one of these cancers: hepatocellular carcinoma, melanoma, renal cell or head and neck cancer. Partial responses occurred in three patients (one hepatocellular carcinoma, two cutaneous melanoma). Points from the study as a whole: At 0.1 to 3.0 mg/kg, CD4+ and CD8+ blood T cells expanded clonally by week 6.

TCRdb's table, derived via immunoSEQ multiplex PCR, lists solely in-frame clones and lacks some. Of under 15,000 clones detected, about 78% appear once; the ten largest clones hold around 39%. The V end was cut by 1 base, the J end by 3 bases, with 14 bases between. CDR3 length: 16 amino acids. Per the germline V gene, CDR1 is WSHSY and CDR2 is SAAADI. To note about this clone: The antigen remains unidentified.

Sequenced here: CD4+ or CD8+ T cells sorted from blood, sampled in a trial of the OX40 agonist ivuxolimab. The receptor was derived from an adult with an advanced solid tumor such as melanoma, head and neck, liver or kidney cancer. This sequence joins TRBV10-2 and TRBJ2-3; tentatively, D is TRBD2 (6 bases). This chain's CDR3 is CASSELSGLGTDTQYF. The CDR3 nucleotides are TGCGCCAGCAGTGAGTTAAGCGGGTTGGGGACAGATACGCAGTATTTT.